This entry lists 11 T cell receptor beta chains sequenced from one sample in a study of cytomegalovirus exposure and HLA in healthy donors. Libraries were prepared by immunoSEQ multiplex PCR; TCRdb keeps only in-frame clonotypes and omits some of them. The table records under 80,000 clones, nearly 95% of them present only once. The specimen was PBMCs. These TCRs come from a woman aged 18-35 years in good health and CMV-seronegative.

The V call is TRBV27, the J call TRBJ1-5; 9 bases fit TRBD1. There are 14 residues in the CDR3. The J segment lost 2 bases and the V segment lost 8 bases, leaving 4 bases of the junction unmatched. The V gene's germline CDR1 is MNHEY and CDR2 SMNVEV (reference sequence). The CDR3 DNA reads TGTGCCAGCTCGGGACAGGGAGGCAATCAGCCCCAGCATTTT. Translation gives CASSGQGGNQPQHF.

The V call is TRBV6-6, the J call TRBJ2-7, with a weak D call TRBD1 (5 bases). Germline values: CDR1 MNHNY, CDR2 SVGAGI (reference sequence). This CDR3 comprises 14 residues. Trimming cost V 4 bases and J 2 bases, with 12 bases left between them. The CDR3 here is CASSLNTGTYEQYF. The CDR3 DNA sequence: TGTGCCAGCAGTTTGAATACAGGAACCTACGAGCAGTACTTC.

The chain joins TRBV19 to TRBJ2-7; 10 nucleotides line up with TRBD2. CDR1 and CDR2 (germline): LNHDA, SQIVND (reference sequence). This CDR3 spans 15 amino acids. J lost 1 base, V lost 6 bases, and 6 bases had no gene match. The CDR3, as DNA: TGTGCCAGTAGCACAACTAGCGGGATATCCTACGAGCAGTACTTC. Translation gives CASSTTSGISYEQYF.

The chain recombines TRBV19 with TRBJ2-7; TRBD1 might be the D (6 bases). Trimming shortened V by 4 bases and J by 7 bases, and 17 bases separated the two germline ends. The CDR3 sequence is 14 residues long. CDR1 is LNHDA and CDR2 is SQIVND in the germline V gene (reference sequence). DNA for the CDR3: TGTGCCAGTAGTAGTAGGCGGTCCCAGGGGGAGCAGTACTTC. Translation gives CASSSRRSQGEQYF.

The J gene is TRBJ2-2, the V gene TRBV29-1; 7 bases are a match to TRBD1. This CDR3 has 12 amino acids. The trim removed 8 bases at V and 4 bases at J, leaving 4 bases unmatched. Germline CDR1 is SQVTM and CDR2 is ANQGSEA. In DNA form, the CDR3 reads TGCAGCACCCGACAGGGCACCGGGGAGCTGTTTTTT. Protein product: CSTRQGTGELFF.

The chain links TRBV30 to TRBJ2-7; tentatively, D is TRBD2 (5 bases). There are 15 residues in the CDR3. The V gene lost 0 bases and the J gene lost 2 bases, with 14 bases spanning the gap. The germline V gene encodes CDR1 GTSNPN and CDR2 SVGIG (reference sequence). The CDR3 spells CAWSVLGQLTYEQYF. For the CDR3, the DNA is TGTGCCTGGAGTGTACTAGGGCAGTTAACCTACGAGCAGTACTTC. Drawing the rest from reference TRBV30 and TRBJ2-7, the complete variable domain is SQTIHQWPATLVQPVGSPLSLECTVEGTSNPNLYWYRQAAGRGLQLLFYSVGIGQISSEVPQNLSASRPQDRQFILSSKKLLLSDSGFYLCAWSVLGQLTYEQYFGPGTRLTVT.

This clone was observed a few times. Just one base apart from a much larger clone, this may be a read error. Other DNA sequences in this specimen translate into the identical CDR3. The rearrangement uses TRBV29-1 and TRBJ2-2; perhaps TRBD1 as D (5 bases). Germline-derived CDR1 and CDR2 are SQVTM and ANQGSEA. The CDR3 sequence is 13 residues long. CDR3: CSVQDSNTGELFF. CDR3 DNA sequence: TGCAGCGTTCAAGACAGTAACACCGGGGAGCTGTTTTTT.

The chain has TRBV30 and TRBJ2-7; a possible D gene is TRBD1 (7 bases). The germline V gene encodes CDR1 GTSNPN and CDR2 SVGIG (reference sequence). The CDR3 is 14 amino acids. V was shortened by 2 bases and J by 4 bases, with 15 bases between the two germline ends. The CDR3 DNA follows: TGTGCCTGGAGTCACGGAGGGGGCGGGTACGAGCAGTACTTC. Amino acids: CAWSHGGGGYEQYF.

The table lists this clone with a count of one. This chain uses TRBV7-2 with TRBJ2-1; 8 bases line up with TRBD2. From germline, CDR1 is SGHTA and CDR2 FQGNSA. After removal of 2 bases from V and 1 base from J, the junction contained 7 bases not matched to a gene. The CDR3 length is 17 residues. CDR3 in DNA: TGTGCCAGCAGCTTATTCACGGCGGGAGGATCCTACAATGAGCAGTTCTTC. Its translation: CASSLFTAGGSYNEQFF.

CDR3 sequence reads: CAWRQGLAEAFF. In DNA form, the CDR3 reads TGTGCCTGGAGGCAGGGGCTCGCTGAAGCTTTCTTT. The gene calls are TRBV30 and TRBJ1-1; maybe TRBD1 (6 bases). CDR1 GTSNPN and CDR2 SVGIG come from the germline V gene (reference sequence). This CDR3 is 12 amino acids long. V lost 3 bases and J lost 6, with 11 bases in between.

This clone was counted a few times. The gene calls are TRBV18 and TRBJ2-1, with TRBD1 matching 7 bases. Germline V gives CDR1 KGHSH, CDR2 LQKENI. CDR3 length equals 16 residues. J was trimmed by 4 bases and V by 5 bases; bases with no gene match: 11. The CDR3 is CASSESRDSIYNEQFF. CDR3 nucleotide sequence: TGTGCCAGCTCAGAATCCCGGGACAGTATTTACAATGAGCAGTTCTTC.